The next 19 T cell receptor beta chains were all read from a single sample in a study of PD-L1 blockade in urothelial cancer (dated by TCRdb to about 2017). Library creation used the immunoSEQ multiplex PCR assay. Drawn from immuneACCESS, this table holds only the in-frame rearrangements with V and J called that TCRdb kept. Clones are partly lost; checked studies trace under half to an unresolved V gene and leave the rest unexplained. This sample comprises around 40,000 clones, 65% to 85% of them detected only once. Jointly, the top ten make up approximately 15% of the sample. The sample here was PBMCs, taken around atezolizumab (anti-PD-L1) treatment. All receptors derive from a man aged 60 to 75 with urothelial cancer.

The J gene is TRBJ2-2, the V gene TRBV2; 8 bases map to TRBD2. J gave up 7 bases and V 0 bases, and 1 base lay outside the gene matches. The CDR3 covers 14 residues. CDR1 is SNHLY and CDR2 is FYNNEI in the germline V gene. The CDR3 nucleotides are TGTGCCAGCAGTGAAGCCGGGGGGGGCGGGGAGCTGTTTTTT. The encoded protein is CASSEAGGGGELFF.

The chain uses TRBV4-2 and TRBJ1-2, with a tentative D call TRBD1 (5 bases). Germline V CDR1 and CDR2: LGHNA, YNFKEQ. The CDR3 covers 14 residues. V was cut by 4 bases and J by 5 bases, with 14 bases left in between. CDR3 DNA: TGTGCCAGCAGCCCCACGACAGTGAATTATGGCTACACCTTC. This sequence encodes CASSPTTVNYGYTF.

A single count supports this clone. CDR3 in amino acids: CAWRQGTLGYTF. The CDR3 DNA sequence: TGTGCCTGGAGGCAGGGAACTCTGGGCTACACCTTC. The rearrangement uses TRBV30 and TRBJ1-2; D might be TRBD1 (5 bases). CDR1 is GTSNPN and CDR2 is SVGIG in the germline V gene (reference sequence). V was clipped by 3 bases and J by 8 bases, with 13 bases between them. CDR3 size: 12 residues. The complete variable domain, with remaining parts taken from reference TRBV30 and TRBJ1-2, reads SQTIHQWPATLVQPVGSPLSLECTVEGTSNPNLYWYRQAAGRGLQLLFYSVGIGQISSEVPQNLSASRPQDRQFILSSKKLLLSDSGFYLCAWRQGTLGYTFGSGTRLTVV.

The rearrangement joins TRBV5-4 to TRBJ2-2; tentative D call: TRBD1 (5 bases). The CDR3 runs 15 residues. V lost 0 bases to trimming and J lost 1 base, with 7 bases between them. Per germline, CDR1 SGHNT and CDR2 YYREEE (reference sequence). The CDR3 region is CASSLDTGNTGELFF. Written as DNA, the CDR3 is TGTGCCAGCAGCTTGGATACAGGGAACACCGGGGAGCTGTTTTTT.

The CDR3 loop reads CASSGALREKNTEAFF. The CDR3 coding sequence is TGTGCCAGCAGCGGGGCGCTAAGAGAGAAGAACACTGAAGCTTTCTTT. The chain has TRBV9 and TRBJ1-1; D remains ambiguous. The CDR3 has 16 amino acids. CDR1 is SGDLS and CDR2 is YYNGEE in the germline V gene. V lost 3 bases, J lost 1 base, and 16 bases lay in between.

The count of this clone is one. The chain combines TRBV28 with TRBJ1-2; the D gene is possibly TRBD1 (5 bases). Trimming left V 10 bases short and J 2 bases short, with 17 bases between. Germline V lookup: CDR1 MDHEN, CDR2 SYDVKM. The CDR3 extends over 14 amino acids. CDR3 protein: CAIPGGQGNYGYTF. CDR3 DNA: TGTGCCATCCCGGGCGGCCAGGGAAACTATGGCTACACCTTC.

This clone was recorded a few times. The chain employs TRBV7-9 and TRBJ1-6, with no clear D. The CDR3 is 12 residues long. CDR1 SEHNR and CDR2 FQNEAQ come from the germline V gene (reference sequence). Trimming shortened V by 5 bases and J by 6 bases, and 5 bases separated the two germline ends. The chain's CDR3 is CASSRVNSPLHF. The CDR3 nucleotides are TGTGCCAGCAGCCGCGTTAATTCACCCCTCCACTTT.

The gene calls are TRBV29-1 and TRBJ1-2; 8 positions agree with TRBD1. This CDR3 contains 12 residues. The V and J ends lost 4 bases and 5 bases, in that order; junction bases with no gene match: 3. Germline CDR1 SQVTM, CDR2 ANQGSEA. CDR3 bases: TGCAGCGTTGGGCAGGGGGCTTATGGCTACACCTTC. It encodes CSVGQGAYGYTF. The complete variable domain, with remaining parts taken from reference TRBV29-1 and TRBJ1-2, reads SAVISQKPSRDICQRGTSLTIQCQVDSQVTMMFWYRQQPGQSLTLIATANQGSEATYESGFVIDKFPISRPNLTFSTLTVSNMSPEDSSIYLCSVGQGAYGYTFGSGTRLTVV.

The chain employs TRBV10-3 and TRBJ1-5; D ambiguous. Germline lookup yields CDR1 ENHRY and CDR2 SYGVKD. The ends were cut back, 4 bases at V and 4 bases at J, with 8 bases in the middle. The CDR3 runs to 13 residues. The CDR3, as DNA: TGTGCCATCAGTGTTCGCGGGAATCAGCCCCAGCATTTT. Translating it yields CAISVRGNQPQHF.

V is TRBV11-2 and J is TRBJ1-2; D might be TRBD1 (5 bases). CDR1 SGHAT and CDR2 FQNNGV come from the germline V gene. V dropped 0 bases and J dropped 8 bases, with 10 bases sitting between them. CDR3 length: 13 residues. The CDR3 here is CASSLDGGTGYTF. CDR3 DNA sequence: TGTGCCAGCAGCTTAGATGGGGGGACGGGCTACACCTTC.

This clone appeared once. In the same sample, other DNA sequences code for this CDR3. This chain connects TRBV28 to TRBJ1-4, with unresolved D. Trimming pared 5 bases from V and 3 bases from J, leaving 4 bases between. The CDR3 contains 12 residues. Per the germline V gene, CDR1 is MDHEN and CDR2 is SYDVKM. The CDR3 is CASSPANEKLFF. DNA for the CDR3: TGTGCCAGCAGTCCCGCTAATGAAAAACTGTTTTTT.

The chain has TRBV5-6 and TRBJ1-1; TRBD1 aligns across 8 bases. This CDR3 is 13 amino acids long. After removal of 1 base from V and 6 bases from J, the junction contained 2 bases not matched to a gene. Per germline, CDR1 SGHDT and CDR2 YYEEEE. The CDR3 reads CASSLTGGSEAFF. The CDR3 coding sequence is TGTGCCAGCAGCTTGACAGGGGGTTCTGAAGCTTTCTTT.

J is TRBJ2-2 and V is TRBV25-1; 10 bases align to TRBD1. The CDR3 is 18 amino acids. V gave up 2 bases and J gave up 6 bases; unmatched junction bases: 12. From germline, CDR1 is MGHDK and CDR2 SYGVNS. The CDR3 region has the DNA TGTGCCAGCAGTGAAGTCCTAGGGGGACAGGGGTTAGCCGGGGAGCTGTTTTTT. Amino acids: CASSEVLGGQGLAGELFF.

DNA for the CDR3: TGCAGTGCTCCCTTAGATACGCAGTATTTT. It is translated as CSAPLDTQYF. The chain uses TRBV20-1 and TRBJ2-3; no clear D gene. The ends were cut back, 5 bases at V and 5 bases at J, with 5 bases in the middle. Germline values: CDR1 DFQATT, CDR2 SNEGSKA (reference sequence). CDR3 length: 10 amino acids.

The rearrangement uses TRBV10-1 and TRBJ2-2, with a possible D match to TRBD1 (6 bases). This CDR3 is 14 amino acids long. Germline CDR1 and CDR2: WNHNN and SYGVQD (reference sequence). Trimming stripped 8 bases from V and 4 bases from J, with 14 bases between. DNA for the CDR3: TGCGCCAGCGGATCAGGGGTCGGCACCGGGGAGCTGTTTTTT. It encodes CASGSGVGTGELFF.

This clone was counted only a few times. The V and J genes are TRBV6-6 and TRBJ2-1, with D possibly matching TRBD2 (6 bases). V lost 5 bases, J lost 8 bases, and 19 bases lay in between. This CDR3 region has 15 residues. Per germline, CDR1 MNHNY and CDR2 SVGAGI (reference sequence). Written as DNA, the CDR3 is TGTGCCAGCAGTCCAGGACGACTAGGATCCCATGAGCAGTTCTTC. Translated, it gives CASSPGRLGSHEQFF.

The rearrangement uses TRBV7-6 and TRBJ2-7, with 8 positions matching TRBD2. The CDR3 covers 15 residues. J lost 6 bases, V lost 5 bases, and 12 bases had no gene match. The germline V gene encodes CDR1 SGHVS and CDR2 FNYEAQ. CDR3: CASSPESGRASEQYF. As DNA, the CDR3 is TGTGCCAGCAGCCCTGAATCCGGGAGGGCCAGCGAGCAGTACTTC.

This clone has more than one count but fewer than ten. The CDR3 is CASSRSGGLYEQYF. The CDR3 region has the DNA TGTGCCAGCAGTCGTAGCGGGGGGCTCTACGAGCAGTACTTC. The chain joins TRBV4-2 to TRBJ2-7, with 10 bases aligning to TRBD2. The CDR3 spans 14 residues. The germline V gene has CDR1 LGHNA and CDR2 YNFKEQ. Unmatched junction bases numbered 5, after V lost 6 bases and J lost 3 bases.

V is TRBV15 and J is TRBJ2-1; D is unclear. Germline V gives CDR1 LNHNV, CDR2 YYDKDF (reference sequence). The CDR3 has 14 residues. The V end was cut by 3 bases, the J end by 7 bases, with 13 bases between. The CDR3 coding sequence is TGTGCCACCAGCAGCTATAGTAGTTTGAATGAGCAGTTCTTC. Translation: CATSSYSSLNEQFF.